What follows are 20 T cell receptor beta chains derived from one specimen sequenced in a study of shared clonotypes between healthy human individuals. Clones were sequenced by immunoSEQ multiplex PCR, and TCRdb holds only the in-frame ones, with some missing. The data contain 1.6 million or so clones, around 97% of them singletons. Sequenced material: naive CD4+ T cells sorted from blood. Subset meaning: CD45RA+ positively selected. Receptors originate from a man in his thirties or forties in good health.

The V call is TRBV28, the J call TRBJ2-5, with 9 bases aligning to TRBD2. The CDR3 has 15 residues. Germline V gene data show CDR1 as MDHEN and CDR2 as SYDVKM. V lost 6 bases and J lost 1; bases outside the gene matches: 6. The CDR3 DNA sequence: TGTGCCAGCAGAGGTAGCGGGAGTGGCCAAGAGACCCAGTACTTC. Encoded protein: CASRGSGSGQETQYF.

The V gene is TRBV9, the J gene TRBJ1-1, with D tentatively TRBD1 (6 bases). The CDR3 is made up of 18 amino acids. Germline CDR1 is SGDLS and CDR2 is YYNGEE. V was shortened by 4 bases and J by 0 bases, with 22 bases between the two germline ends. CDR3 coding DNA: TGTGCCAGCAGCCCCCGGATGGGGGGGCTAACGATGAACACTGAAGCTTTCTTT. It yields the protein CASSPRMGGLTMNTEAFF.

The chain couples TRBV28 to TRBJ2-5; TRBD1 matches at 10 bases. This CDR3 comprises 16 residues. Trimming removed 2 bases from V and 4 bases from J; junction bases left unmatched: 7. Germline V gives CDR1 MDHEN, CDR2 SYDVKM. CDR3 DNA: TGTGCCAGCAGTTTAACGGGACAGGGGTCCGGAGAGACCCAGTACTTC. Translated: CASSLTGQGSGETQYF.

The V gene is TRBV5-4, the J gene TRBJ2-5, with 7 positions matching TRBD1. V shed 4 bases, J shed 5 bases, and the junction held 8 bases outside the gene matches. The CDR3 covers 14 residues. Germline lookup yields CDR1 SGHNT and CDR2 YYREEE (reference sequence). CDR3 region: CASSIQQGLETQYF. In DNA, the CDR3 is TGTGCCAGCAGCATACAACAGGGGCTGGAGACCCAGTACTTC. Variable domain in full (rest from reference TRBV5-4 and TRBJ2-5): ETGVTQSPTHLIKTRGQQVTLRCSSQSGHNTVSWYQQALGQGPQFIFQYYREEENGRGNFPPRFSGLQFPNYSSELNVNALELDDSALYLCASSIQQGLETQYFGPGTRLLVL.

V is TRBV2 and J is TRBJ2-5; 9 nucleotides match TRBD2. Germline trimming cut 6 bases from V and 5 bases from J; bases unmatched to any gene: 10. The germline V gene encodes CDR1 SNHLY and CDR2 FYNNEI. This CDR3 has 15 amino acids. The CDR3 nucleotides are TGTGCCAGCAGGAAAGTAGCGGGAGTTTCTGAGACCCAGTACTTC. Residues: CASRKVAGVSETQYF.

The chain couples TRBV30 to TRBJ1-1, with D possibly matching TRBD1 (5 bases). This CDR3 has 12 residues. Germline loops: CDR1 GTSNPN, CDR2 SVGIG (reference sequence). Trimming cost V 4 bases and J 7 bases, with 13 bases left between them. CDR3 in DNA: TGTGCCTGGATAGTCCCGGGACTTGAAGCTTTCTTT. It specifies CAWIVPGLEAFF.

CDR3 sequence (DNA): TGTGCCAGCAGACAGGGACAGGGGGCACCCTACGAGCAGTACTTC. Translation gives CASRQGQGAPYEQYF. J is TRBJ2-7 and V is TRBV5-8; 12 bases map to TRBD1. Germline V gene data show CDR1 as SGHTS and CDR2 as YDEGEE. This CDR3 comprises 15 residues. With V trimmed by 5 bases and J by 2 bases, 5 bases remained unmatched.

The V call is TRBV19, the J call TRBJ2-2; 11 bases are shared with TRBD2. Losses at the gene ends were 7 bases for V and 4 bases for J; bases not matched to a gene: 8. CDR1 is LNHDA, CDR2 SQIVND, per germline (reference sequence). This CDR3 is built from 16 residues. CDR3 residues: CASTPPGTSGTGELFF. The DNA of the CDR3 is TGTGCCAGTACCCCACCCGGGACTAGCGGCACCGGGGAGCTGTTTTTT.

With respect to this clone: Other DNA sequences within the sample encode an identical CDR3. This chain connects TRBV9 to TRBJ2-1; TRBD2 agrees at 8 bases. The V gene end was trimmed by 0 bases and the J gene end by 7 bases; junction bases not matched to a gene: 6. The CDR3 spans 15 residues. Germline CDR1 reads SGDLS; CDR2 reads YYNGEE. The CDR3 DNA reads as TGTGCCAGCAGCGTAGCGGGAGGGCCGAAAAATGAGCAGTTCTTC. It yields the protein CASSVAGGPKNEQFF. Combining the CDR3 with reference TRBV9 and TRBJ2-1 gives the whole variable domain DSGVTQTPKHLITATGQRVTLRCSPRSGDLSVYWYQQSLDQGLQFLIQYYNGEERAKGNILERFSAQQFPDLHSELNLSSLELGDSALYFCASSVAGGPKNEQFFGPGTRLTVL.

The V and J genes are TRBV19 and TRBJ1-1, with 10 nucleotides matching TRBD1. The germline V gene has CDR1 LNHDA and CDR2 SQIVND (reference sequence). The V gene end was trimmed by 8 bases and the J gene end by 7 bases; junction bases not matched to a gene: 13. This CDR3 contains 15 residues. CDR3 in DNA: TGTGCCAGTCTGACAAAGGGACAGGGGAAGGTTGAAGCTTTCTTT. It codes for CASLTKGQGKVEAFF.

The chain joins TRBV19 to TRBJ2-7; 12 nucleotides match TRBD2. Looked up from germline, CDR1 is LNHDA and CDR2 is SQIVND (reference sequence). V trimming: 5 bases; J trimming: 1 base; junction bases outside the gene matches: 3. The CDR3 consists of 15 residues. The CDR3 protein is CASSLTSGRSYEQYF. The CDR3, as DNA: TGTGCCAGTAGTTTGACTAGCGGGAGATCCTACGAGCAGTACTTC.

Remarks on this clone: Other nucleotide sequences in the sample specify the same CDR3. The chain employs TRBV7-9 and TRBJ2-3, with D unclear. The CDR3 runs 13 residues. The V end was cut by 5 bases, the J end by 4 bases, with 10 bases between. Germline V lookup: CDR1 SEHNR, CDR2 FQNEAQ (reference sequence). The CDR3 here is CASSLLVSDTQYF. The CDR3 DNA is TGTGCCAGCAGCCTTCTGGTTTCAGATACGCAGTATTTT.

The chain links TRBV19 to TRBJ2-7; tentative D call: TRBD1 (6 bases). The V end was cut by 5 bases, the J end by 1 base, with 18 bases between. Germline V CDR1 and CDR2: LNHDA, SQIVND (reference sequence). The CDR3 has 16 amino acids. CDR3 residues: CASSVTRSTGSYEQYF. The CDR3, as DNA: TGTGCCAGTAGTGTCACGCGGTCGACAGGATCCTACGAGCAGTACTTC.

The chain recombines TRBV28 with TRBJ1-2; the match to TRBD1 covers 8 bases. The CDR3 totals 14 residues. The germline gives CDR1 MDHEN, CDR2 SYDVKM. J lost 7 bases, V lost 6 bases, and 10 bases had no gene match. As DNA, the CDR3 is TGTGCCAGCAGCCGGGGACAGGTTAGGATTGGCTACACCTTC. Its protein product is CASSRGQVRIGYTF.

The chain has TRBV28 and TRBJ2-2; no definite D call. Germline V gives CDR1 MDHEN, CDR2 SYDVKM. Trimming took off 6 bases at V and 5 bases at J, with 16 bases between the two ends. The CDR3 sequence is 15 residues long. CDR3 loop: CASREMQHRTGELFF. Written as DNA, the CDR3 is TGTGCCAGCAGGGAGATGCAGCATAGGACCGGGGAGCTGTTTTTT. The variable domain in full, with the rest retrieved from reference TRBV28 and TRBJ2-2, is DVKVTQSSRYLVKRTGEKVFLECVQDMDHENMFWYRQDPGLGLRLIYFSYDVKMKEKGDIPEGYSVSREKKERFSLILESASTNQTSMYLCASREMQHRTGELFFGEGSRLTVL.

V gene TRBV9 combines with J gene TRBJ2-7, with TRBD2 as a possible D gene (6 bases). Trimming took off 0 bases at V and 1 base at J, with 14 bases between the two ends. The CDR3 loop spans 16 amino acids. CDR1 SGDLS and CDR2 YYNGEE come from the germline V gene. The CDR3 reads CASSVASAGTSYEQYF. CDR3 bases: TGTGCCAGCAGCGTAGCTTCGGCGGGGACTTCCTACGAGCAGTACTTC.

The rearrangement uses TRBV7-8 and TRBJ2-7; D might be TRBD2 (5 bases). The CDR3 consists of 15 residues. Germline V CDR1 and CDR2: SGHVS, FQNEAQ. V was cut by 6 bases and J by 6 bases, with 21 bases left in between. CDR3 region: CASRAYSPGWAEQYF. The DNA for the CDR3 is TGTGCCAGCAGAGCTTACTCCCCGGGATGGGCCGAGCAGTACTTC. Full variable domain (outside the CDR3, taken from reference TRBV7-8 and TRBJ2-7): GAGVSQSPRYKVAKRGQDVALRCDPISGHVSLFWYQQALGQGPEFLTYFQNEAQLDKSGLPSDRFFAERPEGSVSTLKIQRTQQEDSAVYLCASRAYSPGWAEQYFGPGTRLTVT.

Notes on this clone: The sample carries other DNA sequences with the same CDR3. V is TRBV7-9 and J is TRBJ2-7; possibly TRBD1 for D (5 bases). V shed 0 bases and J shed 2 bases, with 11 bases lying between them. The CDR3 is made up of 15 amino acids. The germline V gene encodes CDR1 SEHNR and CDR2 FQNEAQ (reference sequence). The CDR3 nucleotides read TGTGCCAGCAGCTTAGCGGGGCAGGGTGCCTACGAGCAGTACTTC. As protein: CASSLAGQGAYEQYF.

V usage is TRBV19 and J usage is TRBJ2-3; 9 bases match TRBD1. The CDR3 runs to 15 residues. The trim removed 5 bases at V and 4 bases at J, leaving 7 bases unmatched. Germline loops: CDR1 LNHDA, CDR2 SQIVND (reference sequence). The CDR3 nucleotides read TGTGCCAGTAGTGACCGGGACAGGGCGTCAGATACGCAGTATTTT. Translation: CASSDRDRASDTQYF.

J is TRBJ2-1 and V is TRBV15, with D unresolved. Deletions cut 5 bases from V and 0 bases from J, with 5 bases between. The germline gives CDR1 LNHNV, CDR2 YYDKDF (reference sequence). The CDR3 consists of 13 residues. The CDR3 DNA reads TGTGCCACCAGCGGGCGCTCCTACAATGAGCAGTTCTTC. Its translation is CATSGRSYNEQFF.